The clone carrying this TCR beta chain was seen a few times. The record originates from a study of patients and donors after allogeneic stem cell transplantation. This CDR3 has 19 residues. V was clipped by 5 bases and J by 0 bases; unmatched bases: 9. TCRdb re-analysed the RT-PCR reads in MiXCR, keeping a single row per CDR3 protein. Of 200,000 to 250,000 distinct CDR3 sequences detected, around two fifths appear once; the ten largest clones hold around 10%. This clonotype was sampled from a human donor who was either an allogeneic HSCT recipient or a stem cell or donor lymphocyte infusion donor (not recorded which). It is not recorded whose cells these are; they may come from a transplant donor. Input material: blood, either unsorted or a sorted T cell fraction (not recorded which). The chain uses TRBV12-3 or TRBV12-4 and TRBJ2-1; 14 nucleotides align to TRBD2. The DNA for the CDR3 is TGTGCCAGCAGTAGGACTAGCGGGGGGCTCCTTAGCTCCTACAATGAGCAGTTCTTC. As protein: CASSRTSGGLLSSYNEQFF.